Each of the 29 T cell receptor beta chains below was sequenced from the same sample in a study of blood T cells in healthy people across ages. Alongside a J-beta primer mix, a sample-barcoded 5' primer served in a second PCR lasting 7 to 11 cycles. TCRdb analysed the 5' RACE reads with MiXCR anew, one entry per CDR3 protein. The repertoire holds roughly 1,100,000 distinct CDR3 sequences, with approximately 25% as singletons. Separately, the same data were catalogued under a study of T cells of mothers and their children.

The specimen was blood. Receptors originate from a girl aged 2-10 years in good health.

The CDR3 nucleotides read TGCGCCAGCAGCCAAGACGGTCGGCCAGGGCAGGAGACCCAGTACTTC. It is translated as CASSQDGRPGQETQYF. The gene calls are TRBV4-3 and TRBJ2-5, with D perhaps TRBD1 (5 bases). Germline values: CDR1 LGHNA, CDR2 YSLEER. Trimming removed 0 bases at V and 5 bases at J, with 16 bases between. This CDR3 has 16 residues.

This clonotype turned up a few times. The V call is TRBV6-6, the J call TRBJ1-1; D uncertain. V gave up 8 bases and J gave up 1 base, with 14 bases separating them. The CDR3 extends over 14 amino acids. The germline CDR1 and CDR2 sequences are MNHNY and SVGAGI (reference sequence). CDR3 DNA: TGTGCCAGCTGCGACCGAGGAGAGAACACTGAAGCTTTCTTT. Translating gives CASCDRGENTEAFF.

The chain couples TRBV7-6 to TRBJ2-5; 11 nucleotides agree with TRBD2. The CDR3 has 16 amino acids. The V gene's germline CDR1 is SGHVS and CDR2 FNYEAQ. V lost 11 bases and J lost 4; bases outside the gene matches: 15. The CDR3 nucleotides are TGTGCCTCTCGTATCCTAGCGGGGGGCGGCCCAGAGACCCAGTACTTC. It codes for CASRILAGGGPETQYF.

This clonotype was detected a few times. The CDR3 DNA sequence: TGTGCCACCAGCGTAGAAGGGCACTCTGGGGCCAACGTCCTGACTTTC. Translation: CATSVEGHSGANVLTF. This chain links TRBV15 with TRBJ2-6; D is unclear. The length of the CDR3 is 16 residues. V lost 5 bases to trimming and J lost 0 bases, with 11 bases between them. Germline loops: CDR1 LNHNV, CDR2 YYDKDF (reference sequence).

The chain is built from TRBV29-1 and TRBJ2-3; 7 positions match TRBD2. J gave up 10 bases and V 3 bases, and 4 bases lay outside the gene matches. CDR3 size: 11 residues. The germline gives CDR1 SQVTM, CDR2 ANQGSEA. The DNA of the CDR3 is TGCAGCGTTGAGCTAGCGGCCTCGCAGTATTTT. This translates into CSVELAASQYF.

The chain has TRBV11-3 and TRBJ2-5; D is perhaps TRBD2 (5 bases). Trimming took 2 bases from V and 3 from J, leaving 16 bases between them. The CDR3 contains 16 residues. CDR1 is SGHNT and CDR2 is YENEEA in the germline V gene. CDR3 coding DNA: TGTGCCAGCAGCTTACAGACGGAACTAGTTGAAGAGACCCAGTACTTC. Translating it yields CASSLQTELVEETQYF.

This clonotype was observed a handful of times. The CDR3 nucleotides read TGCGCCAGCAGCCAAGATACGGGGCCCAGCTCCTACAATGAGCAGTTCTTC. Amino acids: CASSQDTGPSSYNEQFF. This chain uses TRBV4-1 with TRBJ2-1, with D possibly being TRBD1 or TRBD2 (5 bases each). Trimming removed 0 bases at V and 0 bases at J, with 12 bases between. The CDR3 sequence is 17 residues long. CDR1 is MGHRA and CDR2 is YSYEKL in the germline V gene.

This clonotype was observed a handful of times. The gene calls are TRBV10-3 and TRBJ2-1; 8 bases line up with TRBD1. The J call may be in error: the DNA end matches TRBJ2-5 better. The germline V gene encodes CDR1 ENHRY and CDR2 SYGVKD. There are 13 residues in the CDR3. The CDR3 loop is CATQGQGAETQYF. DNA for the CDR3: TGTGCCACCCAGGGGCAGGGGGCTGAGACCCAGTACTTC.

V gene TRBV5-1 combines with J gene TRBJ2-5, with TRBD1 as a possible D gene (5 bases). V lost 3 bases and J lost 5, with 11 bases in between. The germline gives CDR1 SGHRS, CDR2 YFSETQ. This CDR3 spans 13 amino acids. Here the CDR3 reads CASSWTTEETQYF. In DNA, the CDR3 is TGCGCCAGCAGCTGGACAACCGAGGAGACCCAGTACTTC. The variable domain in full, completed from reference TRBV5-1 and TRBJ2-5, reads KAGVTQTPRYLIKTRGQQVTLSCSPISGHRSVSWYQQTPGQGLQFLFEYFSETQRNKGNFPGRFSGRQFSNSRSEMNVSTLELGDSALYLCASSWTTEETQYFGPGTRLLVL.

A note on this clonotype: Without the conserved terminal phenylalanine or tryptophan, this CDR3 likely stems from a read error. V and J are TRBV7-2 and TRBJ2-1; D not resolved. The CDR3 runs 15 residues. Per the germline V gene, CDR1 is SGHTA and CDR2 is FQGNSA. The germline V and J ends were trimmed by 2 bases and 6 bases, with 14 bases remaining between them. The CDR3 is CASSLFESGVNEQFL. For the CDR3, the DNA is TGTGCCAGCAGCTTATTCGAATCGGGTGTCAATGAGCAGTTCCTC.

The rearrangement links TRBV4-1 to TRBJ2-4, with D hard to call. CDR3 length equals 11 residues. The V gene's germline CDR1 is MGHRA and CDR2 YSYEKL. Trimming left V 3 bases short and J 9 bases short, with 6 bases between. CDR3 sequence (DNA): TGCGCCAGCAGCCAGGGAATCATTCAGTACTTC. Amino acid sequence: CASSQGIIQYF.

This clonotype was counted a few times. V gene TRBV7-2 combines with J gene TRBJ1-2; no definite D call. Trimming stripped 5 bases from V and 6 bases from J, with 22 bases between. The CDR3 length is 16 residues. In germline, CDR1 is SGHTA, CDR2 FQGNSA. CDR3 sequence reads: CASSPTGEGGRHGYTF. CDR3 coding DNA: TGTGCCAGCAGCCCAACTGGGGAGGGCGGAAGGCATGGCTACACCTTC.

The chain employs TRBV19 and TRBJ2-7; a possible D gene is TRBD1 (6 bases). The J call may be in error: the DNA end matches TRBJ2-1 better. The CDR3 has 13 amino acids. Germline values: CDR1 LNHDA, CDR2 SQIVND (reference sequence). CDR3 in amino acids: CASSRDTSNEQFF. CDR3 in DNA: TGTGCCAGTAGTAGGGACACATCAAATGAGCAGTTCTTC.

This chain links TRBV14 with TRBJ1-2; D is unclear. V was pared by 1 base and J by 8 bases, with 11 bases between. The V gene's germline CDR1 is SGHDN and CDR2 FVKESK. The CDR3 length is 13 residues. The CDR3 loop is CASSQVGPGGYTF. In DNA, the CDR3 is TGTGCCAGCAGCCAAGTTGGCCCGGGGGGCTACACCTTC.

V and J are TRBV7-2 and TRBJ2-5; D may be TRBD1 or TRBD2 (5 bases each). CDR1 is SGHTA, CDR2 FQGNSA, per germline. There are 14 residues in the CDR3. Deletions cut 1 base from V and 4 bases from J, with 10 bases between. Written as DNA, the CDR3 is TGTGCCAGCAGCTTAGGGGGGAACGGAGAGACCCAGTACTTC. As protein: CASSLGGNGETQYF.

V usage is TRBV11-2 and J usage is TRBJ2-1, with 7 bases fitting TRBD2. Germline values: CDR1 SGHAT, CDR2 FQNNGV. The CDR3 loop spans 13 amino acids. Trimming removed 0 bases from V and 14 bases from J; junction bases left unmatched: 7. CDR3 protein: CASSLDRPGGKFF. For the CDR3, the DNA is TGTGCCAGCAGCTTAGATCGGCCGGGGGGAAAGTTCTTC.

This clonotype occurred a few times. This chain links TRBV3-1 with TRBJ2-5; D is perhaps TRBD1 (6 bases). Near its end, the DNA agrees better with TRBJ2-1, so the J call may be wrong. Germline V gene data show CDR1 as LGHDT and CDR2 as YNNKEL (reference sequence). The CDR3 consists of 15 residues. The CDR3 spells CASSHLNERGGEQFF. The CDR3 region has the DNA TGTGCCAGCAGCCACCTGAACGAAAGAGGGGGTGAGCAGTTCTTC.

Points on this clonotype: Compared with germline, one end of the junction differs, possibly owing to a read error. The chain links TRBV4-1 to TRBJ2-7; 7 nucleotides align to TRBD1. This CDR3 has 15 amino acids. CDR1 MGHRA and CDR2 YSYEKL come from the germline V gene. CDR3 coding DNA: TGCGCCAGCAGACAAGAACAGGGGATCTCCTACGAGCAGTACTTC. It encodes CASRQEQGISYEQYF.

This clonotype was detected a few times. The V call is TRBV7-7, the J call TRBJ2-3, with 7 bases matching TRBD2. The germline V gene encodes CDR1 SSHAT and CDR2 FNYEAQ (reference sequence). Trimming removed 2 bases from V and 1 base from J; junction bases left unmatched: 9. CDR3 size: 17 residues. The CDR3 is CASSLPAGKHGTDTQYF. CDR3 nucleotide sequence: TGTGCCAGCAGCTTACCAGCGGGGAAACACGGCACAGATACGCAGTATTTT.

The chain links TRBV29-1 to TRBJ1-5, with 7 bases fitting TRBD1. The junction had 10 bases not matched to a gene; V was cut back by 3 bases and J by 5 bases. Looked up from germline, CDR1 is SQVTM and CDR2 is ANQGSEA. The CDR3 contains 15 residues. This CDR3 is CSVELILTGYQPQHF. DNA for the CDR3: TGCAGCGTTGAGCTCATACTGACAGGGTATCAGCCCCAGCATTTT.

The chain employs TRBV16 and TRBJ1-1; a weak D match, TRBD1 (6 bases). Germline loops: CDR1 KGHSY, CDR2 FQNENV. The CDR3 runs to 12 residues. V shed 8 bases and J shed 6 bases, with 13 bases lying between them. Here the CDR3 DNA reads TGTGCCAGCTTCTGGCCAGGGGCTGAAGCTTTCTTT. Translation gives CASFWPGAEAFF.

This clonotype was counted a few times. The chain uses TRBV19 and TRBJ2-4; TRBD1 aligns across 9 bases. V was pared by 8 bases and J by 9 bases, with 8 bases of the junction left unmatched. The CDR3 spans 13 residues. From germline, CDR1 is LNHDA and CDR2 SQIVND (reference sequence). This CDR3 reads CASSPGQGLIQYF. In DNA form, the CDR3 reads TGTGCCAGTTCTCCGGGACAGGGTCTCATTCAGTACTTC.

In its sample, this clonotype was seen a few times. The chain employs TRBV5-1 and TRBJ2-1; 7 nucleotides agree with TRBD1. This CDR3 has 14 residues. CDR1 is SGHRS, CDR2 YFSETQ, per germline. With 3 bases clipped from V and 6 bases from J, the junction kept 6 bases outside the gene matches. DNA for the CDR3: TGCGCCAGCAGCTCGTACCGGGACAGCAATGAGCAGTTCTTC. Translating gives CASSSYRDSNEQFF.

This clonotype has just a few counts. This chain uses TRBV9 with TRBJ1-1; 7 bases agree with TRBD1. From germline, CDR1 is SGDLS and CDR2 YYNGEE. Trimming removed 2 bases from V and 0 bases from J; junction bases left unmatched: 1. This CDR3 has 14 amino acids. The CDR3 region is CASSVGTVNTEAFF. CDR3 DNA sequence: TGTGCCAGCAGCGTCGGGACAGTGAACACTGAAGCTTTCTTT.

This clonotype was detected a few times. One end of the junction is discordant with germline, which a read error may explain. The DNA of the CDR3 is TGTGCCAGCAGTGTAGGCACAGCCCTCTATAGCACAGATACGCAGTATTTT. The encoded protein is CASSVGTALYSTDTQYF. This chain links TRBV9 with TRBJ2-3; D remains unclear. The CDR3 extends over 17 amino acids. Germline CDR1 SGDLS, CDR2 YYNGEE.

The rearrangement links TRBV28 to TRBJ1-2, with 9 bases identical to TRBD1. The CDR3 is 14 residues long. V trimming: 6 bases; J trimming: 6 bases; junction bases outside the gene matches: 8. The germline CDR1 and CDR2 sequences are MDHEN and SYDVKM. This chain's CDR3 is CASSSPGTGNGYTF. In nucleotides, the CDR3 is TGTGCCAGCAGCTCTCCCGGGACAGGGAATGGCTACACCTTC.

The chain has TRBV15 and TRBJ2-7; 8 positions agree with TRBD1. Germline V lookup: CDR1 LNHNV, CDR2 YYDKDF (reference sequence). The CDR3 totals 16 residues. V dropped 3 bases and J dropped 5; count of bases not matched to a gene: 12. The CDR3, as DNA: TGTGCCACCAGCAGTGAACCGAGACAGGGGAGACACGAGCAGTACTTC. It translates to CATSSEPRQGRHEQYF.

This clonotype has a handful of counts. The CDR3 DNA reads TGTGCCAGCAGCCAAGCAGTCCAACCGTACGAGCAGTACTTC. This codes for CASSQAVQPYEQYF. V is TRBV7-9 and J is TRBJ2-5; no firm D call. TRBJ2-7 matches the DNA end more closely, so the J call is doubtful. The CDR3 is made up of 14 amino acids. Germline V gives CDR1 SEHNR, CDR2 FQNEAQ (reference sequence).

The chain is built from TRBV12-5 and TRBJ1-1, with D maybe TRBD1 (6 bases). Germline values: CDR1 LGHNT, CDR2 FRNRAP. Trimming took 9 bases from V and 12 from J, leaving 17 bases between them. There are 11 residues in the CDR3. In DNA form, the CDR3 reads TGTGCTAGCAGTCAGGGGCTCGGTTCTTTCTTT. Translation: CASSQGLGSFF.